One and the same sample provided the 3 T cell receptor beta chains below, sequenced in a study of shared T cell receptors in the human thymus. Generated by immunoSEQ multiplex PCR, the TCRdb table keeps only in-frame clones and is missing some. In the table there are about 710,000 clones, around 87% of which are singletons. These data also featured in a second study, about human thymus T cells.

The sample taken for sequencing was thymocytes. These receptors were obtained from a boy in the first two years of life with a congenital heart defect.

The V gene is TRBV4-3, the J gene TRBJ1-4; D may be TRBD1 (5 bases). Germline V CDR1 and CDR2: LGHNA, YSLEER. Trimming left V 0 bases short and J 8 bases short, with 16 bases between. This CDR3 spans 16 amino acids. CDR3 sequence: CASSQEEVGGREKLFF. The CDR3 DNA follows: TGCGCCAGCAGCCAAGAGGAGGTGGGGGGGAGGGAAAAACTGTTTTTT.

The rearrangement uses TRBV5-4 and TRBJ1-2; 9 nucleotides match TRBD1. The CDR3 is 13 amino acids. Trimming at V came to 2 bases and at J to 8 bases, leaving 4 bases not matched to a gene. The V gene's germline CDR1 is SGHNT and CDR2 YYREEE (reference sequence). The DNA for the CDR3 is TGTGCCAGCAGCTTCCTGACAGGGGGAGGCTACACCTTC. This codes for CASSFLTGGGYTF.

Written as DNA, the CDR3 is TGTGCCAGCAGACCGATCCTTGCGGGTACGCAGTATTTT. Translation: CASRPILAGTQYF. The gene calls are TRBV7-9 and TRBJ2-3; D is perhaps TRBD2 (5 bases). Trimming cost V 6 bases and J 8 bases, with 15 bases left between them. The CDR3 sequence is 13 residues long. The germline V gene has CDR1 SEHNR and CDR2 FQNEAQ (reference sequence). Full variable domain (outside the CDR3, taken from reference TRBV7-9 and TRBJ2-3): DTGVSQNPRHKITKRGQNVTFRCDPISEHNRLYWYRQTLGQGPEFLTYFQNEAQLEKSRLLSDRFSAERPKGSFSTLEIQRTEQGDSAMYLCASRPILAGTQYFGPGTRLTVL.